This T cell receptor (beta chain) derives from a study of cytomegalovirus exposure and HLA in healthy donors. In the study overall: Most genotyped donors, about 81% of around 370, had Caucasian-associated genetic ancestry. General study points: In a later analysis, TCR association rates varied by HLA locus: DRB1 most, HLA-C fewest. Sequencing likely caused a cluster of highly shared sequence variants.

The V gene end was trimmed by 3 bases and the J gene end by 3 bases; junction bases not matched to a gene: 8. The CDR3 totals 15 residues. The germline V gene encodes CDR1 SGHNT and CDR2 YYREEE (reference sequence). In the PCR, 60 Vbeta and 13 Jbeta primers were used. Generated by immunoSEQ multiplex PCR, the TCRdb table keeps only in-frame clones and is missing some. The table includes over 90,000 clones, about 73% detected once. This clone was counted a few times. The antigen is undetermined. Sequencing was performed on PBMCs. This chain uses TRBV5-4 with TRBJ2-7, with TRBD1 identical over 8 bases. This clonotype originated in a woman aged 50 to 60 in good health and CMV-seropositive. CDR3 in amino acids: CASSSPTGQGYEQYF. CDR3 DNA sequence: TGTGCCAGCAGCTCACCGACCGGACAGGGCTACGAGCAGTACTTC.